This T cell receptor (beta chain) derives from a study of shared clonotypes between healthy human individuals. Approximately 32,000 T cell genomes, or about 320 ng DNA, went into unsorted PBMC replicate PCRs. Data came from immunoSEQ multiplex PCR; TCRdb stores just in-frame clones and leaves some out. The sample yields about 480,000 clones, over 60% seen once. Details on this clone: It may be a read error: a sequence one base away is much more abundant.

The germline gives CDR1 SSHAT, CDR2 FNYEAQ (reference sequence). The CDR3 has 15 residues. The specimen sequenced was PBMCs. The chain is built from TRBV7-7 and TRBJ1-1; the match to TRBD1 covers 11 bases. This TCR was sampled from a woman aged 40 to 50 in good health. Some clones in this sample may be carry-over from other donors' samples. As DNA, the CDR3 is TGTGCCGGCAGCCGAATCGGACAGGGGGCCTCTGAAGCTTTCTTT. This codes for CAGSRIGQGASEAFF.